These 17 T cell receptor beta chains came from one sample sequenced in a study of beta chain features in type 1 diabetes. Points from the study as a whole: All four CD4+ subsets of Type 1 diabetes patients contained TCRB CDR3s that were moderately but significantly shorter.

The authors reverse transcribed all of the isolated RNA, so sequencing captured expressed TCRB transcripts. Sequencing was performed with immunoSEQ multiplex PCR; in TCRdb, only in-frame clones are kept and a portion is missing. The data hold hundreds of thousands of clones, with more than 12% observed a single time. These receptors' antigens are unknown. Sequencing was carried out using naive CD4+ T cells from blood. The receptors were gathered from a man aged 18 to 30 with type 1 diabetes.

As to this clone: At one boundary the junction diverges from the germline segment, which might be a read error. The CDR3, as DNA: TGCAGCGCTAGGGGGCAGGAGAGGTATTTT. Translating gives CSARGQERYF. This chain uses TRBV20-1 with TRBJ2-3; 7 positions match TRBD1. The CDR3 extends over 10 amino acids. The germline CDR1 and CDR2 sequences are DFQATT and SNEGSKA (reference sequence).

This clone was detected only a few times. The junction and the germline gene differ at one end; a read error may be behind it. The J gene is TRBJ1-2, the V gene TRBV2, with unresolved D. The germline gives CDR1 SNHLY, CDR2 FYNNEI. The CDR3 is 13 residues long. CDR3 DNA sequence: TGTGCCAGCATTGAAGCCCAGAGGAATGGCTACACCTTC. It is translated as CASIEAQRNGYTF.

This clone has a handful of counts. The chain uses TRBV7-2 and TRBJ2-7; a possible D gene is TRBD2 (5 bases). This CDR3 spans 14 amino acids. CDR1 SGHTA and CDR2 FQGNSA come from the germline V gene. V was shortened by 0 bases and J by 6 bases, with 12 bases between the two germline ends. The chain's CDR3 is CASSLAGRGGEQYF. The CDR3 DNA is TGTGCCAGCAGCTTAGCCGGCCGGGGTGGCGAGCAGTACTTC.

The gene calls are TRBV6-5 and TRBJ2-7, with D maybe TRBD1 (6 bases). Germline CDR1 MNHEY, CDR2 SVGAGI. Trimming cost V 4 bases and J 7 bases, with 23 bases left between them. The CDR3 has 16 residues. In DNA, the CDR3 is TGTGCCAGCAGTTGGACAGCCTTACCCTTTCCTCAGGAGCAGTACTTC. This gives the protein CASSWTALPFPQEQYF.

This clone was detected a few times. The rearrangement joins TRBV2 to TRBJ1-1, with 9 bases matching TRBD1. The junction had 3 bases not matched to a gene; V was cut back by 7 bases and J by 0 bases. Looked up from germline, CDR1 is SNHLY and CDR2 is FYNNEI. The CDR3 has 14 amino acids. This CDR3 reads CASNGQGMNTEAFF. The CDR3 nucleotides read TGTGCCAGCAACGGACAGGGGATGAACACTGAAGCTTTCTTT.

The chain is built from TRBV5-1 and TRBJ2-5, with D possibly matching TRBD1 (8 bases). Germline assignment: CDR1 SGHRS and CDR2 YFSETQ. This CDR3 is 15 amino acids long. V lost 3 bases and J 5 bases, leaving 17 bases between the germline ends. CDR3 region: CASSYQGQGGETQYF. The CDR3, as DNA: TGCGCCAGCAGCTACCAAGGACAGGGAGGGGAGACCCAGTACTTC.

This chain links TRBV28 with TRBJ2-6; no definite D call. CDR3 length: 16 residues. Trimming removed 2 bases at V and 0 bases at J, with 8 bases between. In germline, CDR1 is MDHEN, CDR2 SYDVKM. The CDR3 here is CASSLPTVSGANVLTF. The CDR3 nucleotides read TGTGCCAGCAGTTTACCCACAGTCTCTGGGGCCAACGTCCTGACTTTC. Supplemented by reference TRBV28 and TRBJ2-6, the full variable domain reads DVKVTQSSRYLVKRTGEKVFLECVQDMDHENMFWYRQDPGLGLRLIYFSYDVKMKEKGDIPEGYSVSREKKERFSLILESASTNQTSMYLCASSLPTVSGANVLTFGAGSRLTVL.

The chain couples TRBV7-2 to TRBJ2-5; D perhaps matches TRBD2 (5 bases). The CDR3 consists of 17 residues. Germline V gene data show CDR1 as SGHTA and CDR2 as FQGNSA. The ends were cut back, 2 bases at V and 1 base at J, with 17 bases in the middle. This CDR3 is CASSLPGVARRQETQYF. The DNA of the CDR3 is TGTGCCAGCAGCTTACCTGGAGTAGCGCGACGCCAAGAGACCCAGTACTTC.

This clone showed up just a few times. V is TRBV7-9 and J is TRBJ2-7; tentative D call: TRBD2 (7 bases). The CDR3 spans 15 residues. Germline V gives CDR1 SEHNR, CDR2 FQNEAQ (reference sequence). V lost 5 bases and J lost 2, with 16 bases in between. The CDR3 DNA sequence: TGTGCCAGCAGCGCCGGCGGCGGGGGCGCCTACGAGCAGTACTTC. This codes for CASSAGGGGAYEQYF.

The rearrangement links TRBV7-2 to TRBJ2-3, with D possibly being TRBD1 (5 bases). This CDR3 has 13 residues. V was trimmed by 6 bases and J by 5 bases, leaving 12 bases between them. Germline V gene lookup returns CDR1 SGHTA and CDR2 FQGNSA. In nucleotides, the CDR3 is TGTGCCAGCAGTCCAAACAGGCGAGATACGCAGTATTTT. This encodes CASSPNRRDTQYF.

The rearrangement links TRBV5-8 to TRBJ2-5, with D perhaps matching TRBD1 (5 bases). The germline gives CDR1 SGHTS, CDR2 YDEGEE. V was trimmed by 6 bases and J by 1 base, leaving 10 bases between them. This CDR3 is built from 13 residues. CDR3 loop: CASNNQGQETQYF. Written as DNA, the CDR3 is TGTGCCAGCAACAACCAGGGCCAAGAGACCCAGTACTTC.

This clone was counted a few times. J is TRBJ2-7 and V is TRBV7-2, with 7 bases identical to TRBD1. The CDR3 consists of 14 residues. Germline CDR1 reads SGHTA; CDR2 reads FQGNSA. V lost 5 bases, J lost 1 base, and 5 bases stayed unmatched. CDR3 sequence reads: CASSGRDSSYEQYF. CDR3 in DNA: TGTGCCAGCAGCGGCCGGGACAGTTCCTACGAGCAGTACTTC.

About this clone itself: One end of the junction varies from germline; a read error may be responsible. The chain recombines TRBV5-1 with TRBJ2-1; weak D call: TRBD1 (5 bases). This CDR3 has 11 amino acids. Germline V gives CDR1 SGHRS, CDR2 YFSETQ. CDR3 sequence: CASSVQGGPVF. The CDR3 DNA sequence: TGCGCCAGCAGCGTCCAGGGCGGCCCGGTCTTC.

This clone has a handful of counts. The V call is TRBV28, the J call TRBJ2-2, with D unresolved. The germline gives CDR1 MDHEN, CDR2 SYDVKM. The CDR3 is 14 amino acids. The ends were cut back, 4 bases at V and 5 bases at J, with 11 bases in the middle. The CDR3 DNA reads as TGTGCCAGCAGTTCCGTTGGGGTGACCGGGGAGCTGTTTTTT. Protein sequence: CASSSVGVTGELFF.

This clone was counted a few times. The chain uses TRBV4-3 and TRBJ1-4, with TRBD1 matching over 9 bases. This CDR3 is built from 15 residues. Germline assignment: CDR1 LGHNA and CDR2 YSLEER. The ends lost 1 base at V and 5 bases at J; junction bases unmatched: 2. This CDR3 is CASSQATGGNEKLFF. The DNA for the CDR3 is TGCGCCAGCAGCCAAGCGACAGGGGGGAATGAAAAACTGTTTTTT.

J is TRBJ2-5 and V is TRBV5-6; tentatively, D is TRBD1 or TRBD2 (5 bases each). The CDR3 consists of 13 residues. The V end was cut by 7 bases, the J end by 5 bases, with 15 bases between. Germline CDR1 is SGHDT and CDR2 is YYEEEE. The CDR3 DNA follows: TGTGCCAGCGCCCCCCGGGGCTATGAGACCCAGTACTTC. Amino acids: CASAPRGYETQYF.

In this sample, this clone turned up a few times. Germline and junction disagree at one end, which may indicate a read error. The CDR3 region is CASRNSSGVLIRSYNEQFF. The CDR3 region has the DNA TGTGCTAGCAGAAATTCTAGCGGGGTTCTTATCCGCTCCTACAATGAGCAGTTCTTC. V usage is TRBV7-7 and J usage is TRBJ2-1, with 9 positions matching TRBD2. CDR1 and CDR2 from the germline V gene are SSHAT and FNYEAQ (reference sequence). This CDR3 contains 19 residues.